This passage covers 2 T cell receptor beta chains from one sample sequenced in a study of blood T cell repertoires in COVID-19. Clones were read by immunoSEQ multiplex PCR, and TCRdb kept only the in-frame ones, dropping some. The sample includes about 180,000 clones, 83% of them seen just once. Sequences were obtained from peripheral blood. All receptors come from a woman in her 70s with COVID-19, enrolled during active disease.

The chain carries TRBV6-2 or TRBV6-3 and TRBJ2-7; D perhaps matches TRBD1 (5 bases). Germline lookup yields CDR1 MNHEY and CDR2 SVGEGT. Trimming took off 2 bases at V and 6 bases at J, with 11 bases between the two ends. The CDR3 contains 13 residues. CDR3 sequence (DNA): TGTGCCAGCAGTTACGGCAGGGAATCCGAGCAGTACTTC. This encodes CASSYGRESEQYF.

The chain carries TRBV2 and TRBJ2-4; 7 bases fit TRBD1. CDR3 length equals 13 residues. The trim removed 2 bases at V and 9 bases at J, leaving 4 bases unmatched. Germline V gene data show CDR1 as SNHLY and CDR2 as FYNNEI. This CDR3 is CASSEPQGIIQYF. CDR3 bases: TGTGCCAGCAGTGAACCACAGGGGATCATTCAGTACTTC.